This T cell receptor (beta chain) was recorded in a study of blood T cell repertoires in COVID-19. Overall study: Sites across the United States, Italy and Spain contributed samples from acute and convalescent COVID-19. Sample material is recorded as cDNA or gDNA derived from T cells, B-cell-depleted T cells, or PBMCs.

CDR1 is GTSNPN and CDR2 is SVGIG in the germline V gene (reference sequence). The CDR3 contains 16 residues. V was cut by 1 base and J by 0 bases, with 13 bases left in between. Original processing notes: Amplification from reference gene primers served as the basis for estimated nucleated cell counts. Measured with immunoSEQ multiplex PCR; TCRdb has only the in-frame clones, and not every one. V, J and clone size are those of that table, while D and trimming were read from the DNA. The table lists 130,000 to 150,000 clones, about 87% of them singletons, with more than 6.5% in the top ten. This clonotype was obtained from a woman aged 45-65 years with active or convalescent COVID-19. The source material was peripheral blood. The chain uses TRBV30 and TRBJ2-1, with D perhaps matching TRBD1 (6 bases). CDR3 residues: CAWSGTVFSSYNEQFF. CDR3 in DNA: TGTGCCTGGAGTGGGACAGTCTTTAGCTCCTACAATGAGCAGTTCTTC. The full variable domain, its missing parts supplied by reference TRBV30 and TRBJ2-1, is SQTIHQWPATLVQPVGSPLSLECTVEGTSNPNLYWYRQAAGRGLQLLFYSVGIGQISSEVPQNLSASRPQDRQFILSSKKLLLSDSGFYLCAWSGTVFSSYNEQFFGPGTRLTVL.